A single sample is the source of the 15 T cell receptor beta chains below, sequenced in a study of blood T cell repertoires in COVID-19. Using immunoSEQ multiplex PCR, the repertoire was profiled, and TCRdb retains in-frame clones only, with some absent. The sample has tens of thousands of clones, 75% to 90% seen once. The material sequenced was peripheral blood. The receptors were gathered from a man aged 50 to 59 with active or convalescent COVID-19.

The V and J genes are TRBV4-1 and TRBJ2-5, with 7 bases lining up with TRBD2. Trimming cost V 0 bases and J 4 bases; bases outside gene matches: 17. The germline V gene encodes CDR1 MGHRA and CDR2 YSYEKL. The CDR3 extends over 19 amino acids. The CDR3: CASSQDFRRLREQLETQYF. Written as DNA, the CDR3 is TGCGCCAGCAGCCAAGATTTCCGTCGGTTGCGGGAGCAGTTAGAGACCCAGTACTTC.

The V and J genes are TRBV5-1 and TRBJ1-3; 9 bases map to TRBD1. The V gene end was trimmed by 0 bases and the J gene end by 4 bases; junction bases not matched to a gene: 8. CDR1 is SGHRS, CDR2 YFSETQ, per germline. This CDR3 is built from 17 residues. CDR3 bases: TGCGCCAGCAGCTTGGCCCCGGGACAGGGTGGCGGAAACACCATATATTTT. Translating gives CASSLAPGQGGGNTIYF.

The V call is TRBV28, the J call TRBJ2-7; 7 bases line up with TRBD2. The CDR3 contains 16 residues. Germline V gene sequence: CDR1 MDHEN, CDR2 SYDVKM. V lost 2 bases and J lost 3; bases outside the gene matches: 10. The CDR3 nucleotides read TGTGCCAGCAGTTTAGGCGGGCTAGCGGAATACTACGAGCAGTACTTC. It specifies CASSLGGLAEYYEQYF.

The V gene is TRBV19, the J gene TRBJ1-5, with D possibly TRBD1 on 6 matching bases. The CDR3 has 13 residues. Per germline, CDR1 LNHDA and CDR2 SQIVND (reference sequence). Between the trimmed V and J ends, which lost 4 bases and 7 bases, there was a span of 11 bases. Here the CDR3 reads CASSKTGPQPQHF. As DNA, the CDR3 is TGTGCCAGTAGTAAGACAGGACCACAGCCCCAGCATTTT.

This sequence joins TRBV5-1 and TRBJ1-2; TRBD1 is a possible D gene (6 bases). CDR1 and CDR2 (germline): SGHRS, YFSETQ. The ends were cut back, 0 bases at V and 4 bases at J, with 16 bases in the middle. This CDR3 is 16 amino acids long. The CDR3 nucleotides are TGCGCCAGCAGCTTGGACGGGGGGGCGCTGGCCTATGGCTACACCTTC. It translates to CASSLDGGALAYGYTF.

The chain couples TRBV5-6 to TRBJ1-2; TRBD1 agrees at 8 bases. The germline V gene encodes CDR1 SGHDT and CDR2 YYEEEE. The ends lost 4 bases at V and 4 bases at J; junction bases unmatched: 3. The CDR3 has 13 amino acids. CDR3: CASSVDRAYGYTF. CDR3 coding DNA: TGTGCCAGCAGCGTGGACAGGGCCTATGGCTACACCTTC.

V gene TRBV27 combines with J gene TRBJ2-3; D might be TRBD2 (5 bases). The CDR3 consists of 15 residues. Germline V gives CDR1 MNHEY, CDR2 SMNVEV (reference sequence). The V gene lost 9 bases and the J gene lost 4 bases, with 20 bases spanning the gap. The CDR3 loop reads CARPRAASFADTQYF. The CDR3 nucleotides read TGTGCCAGACCGAGGGCTGCTTCTTTCGCAGATACGCAGTATTTT.

This clone showed up just a few times. The chain couples TRBV7-2 to TRBJ2-3, with 9 bases fitting TRBD2. Germline V gene data show CDR1 as SGHTA and CDR2 as FQGNSA. The CDR3 covers 15 residues. J lost 2 bases, V lost 3 bases, and 3 bases had no gene match. The CDR3 loop reads CASSLSGGYTDTQYF. DNA for the CDR3: TGTGCCAGCAGCTTGAGCGGGGGGTACACAGATACGCAGTATTTT.

This chain's CDR3 is CAWSTTRVTDTQYF. The CDR3 DNA reads TGTGCCTGGAGTACCACACGGGTCACAGATACGCAGTATTTT. The chain combines TRBV30 with TRBJ2-3; D is unresolved. Trimming shortened V by 2 bases and J by 2 bases, and 11 bases separated the two germline ends. The germline gives CDR1 GTSNPN, CDR2 SVGIG (reference sequence). The CDR3 consists of 14 residues.

The V gene is TRBV6-4, the J gene TRBJ1-2; D is perhaps TRBD1 (6 bases). V was shortened by 0 bases and J by 4 bases, with 18 bases between the two germline ends. This CDR3 region has 17 residues. Germline CDR1 and CDR2: MRHNA and SNTAGT. The CDR3 coding sequence is TGTGCCAGCAGTGACTCGAGTTCGGCAGGGGTGCCCTATGGCTACACCTTC. It translates to CASSDSSSAGVPYGYTF.

V gene TRBV5-6 combines with J gene TRBJ1-2, with 9 bases matching TRBD1. This CDR3 has 14 amino acids. CDR1 and CDR2 (germline): SGHDT, YYEEEE. V trimming: 7 bases; J trimming: 3 bases; junction bases outside the gene matches: 7. In DNA, the CDR3 is TGTGCCAGCGGACCACAGGGGGCGGACTATGGCTACACCTTC. Translating gives CASGPQGADYGYTF.

In this sample, this clone turned up once. The chain joins TRBV27 to TRBJ1-1; D is possibly TRBD1 (6 bases). Trimming removed 2 bases at V and 9 bases at J, with 13 bases between. The germline gives CDR1 MNHEY, CDR2 SMNVEV (reference sequence). The CDR3 is 13 amino acids. The CDR3 loop reads CASSLIGGAQAFF. The CDR3 coding sequence is TGTGCCAGCAGTTTAATCGGGGGGGCGCAAGCTTTCTTT.

The chain uses TRBV6-6 and TRBJ1-1, with D hard to call. Germline CDR1 MNHNY, CDR2 SVGAGI (reference sequence). The CDR3 contains 12 residues. The V and J ends lost 2 bases and 11 bases respectively, with 12 bases between them. The CDR3, as DNA: TGTGCCAGCAGTTACGGGGAGGGTGGTGCTTTCTTT. It translates to CASSYGEGGAFF.

CDR3: CASSIVGRGLLDTQYF. The CDR3 nucleotides read TGTGCCAGTAGTATAGTGGGCAGGGGGCTTCTTGATACGCAGTATTTT. The chain combines TRBV19 with TRBJ2-3; 8 bases fit TRBD1. In germline, CDR1 is LNHDA, CDR2 SQIVND (reference sequence). This CDR3 region has 16 residues. V lost 1 base and J lost 6; bases outside the gene matches: 9.

The gene calls are TRBV6-5 and TRBJ2-7; D not resolved. CDR1 MNHEY and CDR2 SVGAGI come from the germline V gene. The CDR3 sequence is 13 residues long. Deletions cut 5 bases from V and 5 bases from J, with 13 bases between. The CDR3 loop is CASSTRSRNEQYF. In DNA form, the CDR3 reads TGTGCCAGCAGTACAAGGTCCAGGAACGAGCAGTACTTC.